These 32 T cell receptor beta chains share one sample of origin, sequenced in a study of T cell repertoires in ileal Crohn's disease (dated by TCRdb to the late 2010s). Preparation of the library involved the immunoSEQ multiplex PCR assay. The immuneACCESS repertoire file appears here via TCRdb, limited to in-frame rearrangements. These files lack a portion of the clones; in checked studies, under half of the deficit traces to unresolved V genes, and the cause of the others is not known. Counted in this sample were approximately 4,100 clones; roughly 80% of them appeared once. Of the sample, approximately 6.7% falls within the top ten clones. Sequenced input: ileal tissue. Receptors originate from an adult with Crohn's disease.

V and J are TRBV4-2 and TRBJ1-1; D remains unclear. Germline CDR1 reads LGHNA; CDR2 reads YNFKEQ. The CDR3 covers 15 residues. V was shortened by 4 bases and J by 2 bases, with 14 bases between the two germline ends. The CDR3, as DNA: TGTGCCAGCAGCCCCTACGCCGCGGTTAACACTGAAGCTTTCTTT. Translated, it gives CASSPYAAVNTEAFF.

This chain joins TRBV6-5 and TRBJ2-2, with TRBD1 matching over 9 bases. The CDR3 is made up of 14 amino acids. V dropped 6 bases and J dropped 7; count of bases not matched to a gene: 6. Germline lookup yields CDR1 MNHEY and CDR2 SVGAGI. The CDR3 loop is CASSPGQGIGELFF. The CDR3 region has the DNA TGTGCCAGCAGCCCAGGACAGGGGATCGGGGAGCTGTTTTTT.

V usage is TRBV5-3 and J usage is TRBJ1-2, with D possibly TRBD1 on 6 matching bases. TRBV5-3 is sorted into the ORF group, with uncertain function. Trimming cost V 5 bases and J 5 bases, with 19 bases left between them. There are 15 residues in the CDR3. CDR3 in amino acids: CARSYDRPLSYGYTF. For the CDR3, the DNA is TGTGCCAGAAGTTATGACAGGCCACTATCGTATGGCTACACCTTC.

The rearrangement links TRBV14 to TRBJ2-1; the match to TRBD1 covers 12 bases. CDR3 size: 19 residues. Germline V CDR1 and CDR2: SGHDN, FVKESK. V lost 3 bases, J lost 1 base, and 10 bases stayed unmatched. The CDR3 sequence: CASSHLNPGQGASYNEQFF. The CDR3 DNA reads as TGTGCCAGCAGCCACCTAAACCCGGGACAGGGGGCTTCCTACAATGAGCAGTTCTTC. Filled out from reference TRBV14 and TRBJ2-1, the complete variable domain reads EAGVTQFPSHSVIEKGQTVTLRCDPISGHDNLYWYRRVMGKEIKFLLHFVKESKQDESGMPNNRFLAERTGGTYSTLKVQPAELEDSGVYFCASSHLNPGQGASYNEQFFGPGTRLTVL.

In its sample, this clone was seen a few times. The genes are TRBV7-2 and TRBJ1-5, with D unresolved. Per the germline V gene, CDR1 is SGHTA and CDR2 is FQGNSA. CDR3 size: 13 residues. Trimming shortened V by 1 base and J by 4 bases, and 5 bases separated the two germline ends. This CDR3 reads CASSLEQNQPQHF. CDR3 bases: TGTGCCAGCAGCTTAGAACAGAATCAGCCCCAGCATTTT. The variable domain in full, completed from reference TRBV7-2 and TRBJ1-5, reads GAGVSQSPSNKVTEKGKDVELRCDPISGHTALYWYRQSLGQGLEFLIYFQGNSAPDKSGLPSDRFSAERTGGSVSTLTIQRTQQEDSAVYLCASSLEQNQPQHFGDGTRLSIL.

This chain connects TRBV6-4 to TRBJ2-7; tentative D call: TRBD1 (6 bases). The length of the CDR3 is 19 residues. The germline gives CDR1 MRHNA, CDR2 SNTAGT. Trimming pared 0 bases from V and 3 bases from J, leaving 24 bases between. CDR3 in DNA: TGTGCCAGCAGTGACTCCCCCGACCTGAAACAGGGTCTTATCTACGAGCAGTACTTC. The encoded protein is CASSDSPDLKQGLIYEQYF.

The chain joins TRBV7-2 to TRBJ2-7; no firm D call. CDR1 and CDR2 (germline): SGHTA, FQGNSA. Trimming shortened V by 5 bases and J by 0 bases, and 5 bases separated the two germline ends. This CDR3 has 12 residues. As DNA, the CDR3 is TGTGCCAGCAGCCTCTCCTCCTACGAGCAGTACTTC. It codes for CASSLSSYEQYF.

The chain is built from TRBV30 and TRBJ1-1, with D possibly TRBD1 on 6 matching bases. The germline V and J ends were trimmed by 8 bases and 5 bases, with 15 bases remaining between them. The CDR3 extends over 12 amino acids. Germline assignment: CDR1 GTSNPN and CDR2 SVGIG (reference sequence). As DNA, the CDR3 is TGTGCCGCCGGGCCGAGGGGGACTGAAGCTTTCTTT. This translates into CAAGPRGTEAFF.

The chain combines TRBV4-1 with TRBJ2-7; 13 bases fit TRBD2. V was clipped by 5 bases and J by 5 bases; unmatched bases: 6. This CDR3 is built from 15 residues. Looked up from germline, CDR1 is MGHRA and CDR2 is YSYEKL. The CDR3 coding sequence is TGCGCCAGCAGCATACTAGCGGGGGGGCAGAACGAGCAGTACTTC. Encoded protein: CASSILAGGQNEQYF.

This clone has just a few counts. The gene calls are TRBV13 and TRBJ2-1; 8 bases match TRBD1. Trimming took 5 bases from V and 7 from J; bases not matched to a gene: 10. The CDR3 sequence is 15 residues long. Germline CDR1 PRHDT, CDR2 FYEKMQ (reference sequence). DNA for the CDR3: TGTGCCAGCAGCCTCGGACAGGGTCTTTTGAATGAGCAGTTCTTC. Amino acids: CASSLGQGLLNEQFF.

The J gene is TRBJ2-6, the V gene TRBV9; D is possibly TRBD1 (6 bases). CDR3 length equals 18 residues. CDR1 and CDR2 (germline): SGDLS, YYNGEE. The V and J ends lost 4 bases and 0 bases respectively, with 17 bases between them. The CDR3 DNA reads TGTGCCAGCAGCCCCATGACAGGATCCCTCTCTGGGGCCAACGTCCTGACTTTC. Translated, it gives CASSPMTGSLSGANVLTF.

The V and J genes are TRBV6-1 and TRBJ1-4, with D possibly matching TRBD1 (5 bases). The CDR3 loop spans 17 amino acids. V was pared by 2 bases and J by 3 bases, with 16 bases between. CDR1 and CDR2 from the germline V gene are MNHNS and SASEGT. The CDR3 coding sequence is TGTGCCAGCAGTGAAACGATATGGGGCGCCCCTAATGAAAAACTGTTTTTT. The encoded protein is CASSETIWGAPNEKLFF.

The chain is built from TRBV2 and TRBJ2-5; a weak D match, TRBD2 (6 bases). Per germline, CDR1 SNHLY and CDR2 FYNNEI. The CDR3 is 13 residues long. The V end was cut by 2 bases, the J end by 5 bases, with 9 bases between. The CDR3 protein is CASSETSPETQYF. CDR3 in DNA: TGTGCCAGCAGTGAAACTAGCCCGGAGACCCAGTACTTC.

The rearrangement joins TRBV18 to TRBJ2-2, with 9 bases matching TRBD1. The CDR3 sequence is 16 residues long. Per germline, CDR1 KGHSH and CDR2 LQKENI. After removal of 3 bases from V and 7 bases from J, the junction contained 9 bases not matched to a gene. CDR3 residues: CASSPAGTGRGGELFF. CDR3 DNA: TGTGCCAGCTCACCTGCCGGGACAGGGAGAGGCGGGGAGCTGTTTTTT.

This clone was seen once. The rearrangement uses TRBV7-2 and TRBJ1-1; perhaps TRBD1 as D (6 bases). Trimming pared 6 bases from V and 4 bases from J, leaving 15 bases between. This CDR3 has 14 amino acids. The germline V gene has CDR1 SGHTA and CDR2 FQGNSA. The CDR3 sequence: CASSQARGFTEAFF. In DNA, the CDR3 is TGTGCCAGCAGTCAAGCAAGGGGGTTCACTGAAGCTTTCTTT. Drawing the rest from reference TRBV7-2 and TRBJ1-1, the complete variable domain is GAGVSQSPSNKVTEKGKDVELRCDPISGHTALYWYRQSLGQGLEFLIYFQGNSAPDKSGLPSDRFSAERTGGSVSTLTIQRTQQEDSAVYLCASSQARGFTEAFFGQGTRLTVV.

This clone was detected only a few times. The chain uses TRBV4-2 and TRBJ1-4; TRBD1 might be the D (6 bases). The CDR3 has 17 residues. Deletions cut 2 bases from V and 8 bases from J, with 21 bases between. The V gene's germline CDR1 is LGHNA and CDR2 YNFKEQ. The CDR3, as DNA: TGTGCCAGCAGCCAAACCCTAATAGGGGGGGAGTCCGAAAAACTGTTTTTT. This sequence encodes CASSQTLIGGESEKLFF.

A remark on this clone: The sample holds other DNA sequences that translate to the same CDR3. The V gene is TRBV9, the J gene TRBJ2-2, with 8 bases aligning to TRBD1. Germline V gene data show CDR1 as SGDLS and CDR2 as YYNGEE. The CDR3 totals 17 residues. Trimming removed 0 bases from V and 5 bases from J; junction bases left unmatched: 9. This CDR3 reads CASSVGGAGGATGELFF. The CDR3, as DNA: TGTGCCAGCAGCGTAGGGGGGGCAGGGGGCGCGACCGGGGAGCTGTTTTTT.

CDR3 sequence (DNA): TGTGCCAGCTCACCAAGGGACATTAGGCCCGATCAGCCCCAGCATTTT. Its translation: CASSPRDIRPDQPQHF. The gene calls are TRBV18 and TRBJ1-5, with a tentative D call TRBD1 (6 bases). The germline gives CDR1 KGHSH, CDR2 LQKENI. Trimming took 2 bases from V and 5 from J, leaving 16 bases between them. The CDR3 loop spans 16 amino acids.

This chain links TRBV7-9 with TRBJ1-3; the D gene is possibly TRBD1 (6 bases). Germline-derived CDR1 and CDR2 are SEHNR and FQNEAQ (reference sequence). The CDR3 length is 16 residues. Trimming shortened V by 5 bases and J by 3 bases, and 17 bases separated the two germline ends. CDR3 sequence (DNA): TGTGCCAGCAGCCATTTAACAGGGTATCATGGAAACACCATATATTTT. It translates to CASSHLTGYHGNTIYF.

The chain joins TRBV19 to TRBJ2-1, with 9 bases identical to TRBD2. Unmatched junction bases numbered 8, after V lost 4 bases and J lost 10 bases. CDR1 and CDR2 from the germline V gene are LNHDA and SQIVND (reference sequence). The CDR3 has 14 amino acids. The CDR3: CASSTGGGVGEQFF. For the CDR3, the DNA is TGTGCCAGTAGTACTGGCGGGGGGGTTGGAGAGCAGTTCTTC.

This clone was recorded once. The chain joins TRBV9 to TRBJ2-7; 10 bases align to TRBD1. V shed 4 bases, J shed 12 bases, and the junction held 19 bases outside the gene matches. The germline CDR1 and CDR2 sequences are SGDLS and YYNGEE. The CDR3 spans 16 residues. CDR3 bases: TGTGCCAGCAGCCCCCTCGGCGCGGGGACAGGGGAGATGAGGTACTTC. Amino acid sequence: CASSPLGAGTGEMRYF.

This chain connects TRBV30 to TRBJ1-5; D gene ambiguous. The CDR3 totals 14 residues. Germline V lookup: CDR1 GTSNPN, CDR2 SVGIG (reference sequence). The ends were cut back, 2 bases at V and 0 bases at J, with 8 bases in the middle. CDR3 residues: CAWSQADSNQPQHF. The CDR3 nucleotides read TGTGCCTGGAGTCAGGCAGATAGCAATCAGCCCCAGCATTTT.

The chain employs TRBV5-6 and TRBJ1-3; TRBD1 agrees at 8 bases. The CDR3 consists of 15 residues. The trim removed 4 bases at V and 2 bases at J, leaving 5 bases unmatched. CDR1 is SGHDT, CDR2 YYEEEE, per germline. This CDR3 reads CASSPLDRAGNTIYF. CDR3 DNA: TGTGCCAGCAGCCCCCTGGACAGGGCTGGAAACACCATATATTTT.

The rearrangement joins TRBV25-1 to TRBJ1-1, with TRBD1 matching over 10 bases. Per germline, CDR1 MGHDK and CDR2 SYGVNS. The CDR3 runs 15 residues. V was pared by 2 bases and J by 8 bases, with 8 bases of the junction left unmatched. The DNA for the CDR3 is TGTGCCAGCAGTGAACCCGGGACAGGGGTGGGAGAAGCTTTCTTT. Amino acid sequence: CASSEPGTGVGEAFF. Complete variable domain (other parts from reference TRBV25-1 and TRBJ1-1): EADIYQTPRYLVIGTGKKITLECSQTMGHDKMYWYQQDPGMELHLIHYSYGVNSTEKGDLSSESTVSRIRTEHFPLTLESARPSHTSQYLCASSEPGTGVGEAFFGQGTRLTVV.

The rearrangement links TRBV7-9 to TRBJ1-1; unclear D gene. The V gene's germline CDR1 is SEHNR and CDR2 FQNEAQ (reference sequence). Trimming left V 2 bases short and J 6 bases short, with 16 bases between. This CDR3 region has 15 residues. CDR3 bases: TGTGCCAGCAGCTTATGGAAGGGTTGGGAGGCTGAAGCTTTCTTT. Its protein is CASSLWKGWEAEAFF.

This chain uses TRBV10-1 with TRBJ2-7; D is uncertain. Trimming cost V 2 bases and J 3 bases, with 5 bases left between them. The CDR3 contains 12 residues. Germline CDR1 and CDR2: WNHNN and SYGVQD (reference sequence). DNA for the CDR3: TGCGCCAGCAGTGAGGGCAGCTACGAGCAGTACTTC. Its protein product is CASSEGSYEQYF.

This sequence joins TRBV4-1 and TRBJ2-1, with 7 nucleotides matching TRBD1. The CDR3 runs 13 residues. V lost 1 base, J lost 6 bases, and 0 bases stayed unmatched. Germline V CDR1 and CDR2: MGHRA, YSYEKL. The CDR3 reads CASSQGQGNEQFF. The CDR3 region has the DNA TGCGCCAGCAGCCAAGGACAGGGCAATGAGCAGTTCTTC.

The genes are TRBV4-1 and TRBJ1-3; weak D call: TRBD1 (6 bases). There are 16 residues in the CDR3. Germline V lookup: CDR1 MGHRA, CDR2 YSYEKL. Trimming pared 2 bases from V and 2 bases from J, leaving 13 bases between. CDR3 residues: CASSQSVRGTGNTIYF. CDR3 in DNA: TGCGCCAGCAGCCAAAGTGTTAGGGGGACTGGAAACACCATATATTTT.

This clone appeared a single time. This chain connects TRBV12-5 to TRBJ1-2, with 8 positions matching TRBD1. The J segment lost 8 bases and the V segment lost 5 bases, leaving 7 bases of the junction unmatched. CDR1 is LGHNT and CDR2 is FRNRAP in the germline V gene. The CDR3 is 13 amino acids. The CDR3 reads CASGQIRGLGYTF. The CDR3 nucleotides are TGTGCTAGTGGTCAAATCAGGGGGCTCGGCTACACCTTC.

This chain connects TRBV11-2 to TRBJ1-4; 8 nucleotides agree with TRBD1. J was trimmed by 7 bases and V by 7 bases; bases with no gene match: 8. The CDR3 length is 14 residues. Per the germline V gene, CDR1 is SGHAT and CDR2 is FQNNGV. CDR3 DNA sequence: TGTGCCAGCACTCAAACAGGGGGAGGTGAAAAACTGTTTTTT. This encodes CASTQTGGGEKLFF. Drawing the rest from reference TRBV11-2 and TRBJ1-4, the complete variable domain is EAGVAQSPRYKIIEKRQSVAFWCNPISGHATLYWYQQILGQGPKLLIQFQNNGVVDDSQLPKDRFSAERLKGVDSTLKIQPAKLEDSAVYLCASTQTGGGEKLFFGSGTQLSVL.

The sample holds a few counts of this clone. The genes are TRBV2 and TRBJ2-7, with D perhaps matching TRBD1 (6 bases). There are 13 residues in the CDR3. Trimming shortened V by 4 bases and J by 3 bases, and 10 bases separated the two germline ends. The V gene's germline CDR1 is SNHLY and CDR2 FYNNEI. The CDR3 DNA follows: TGTGCCAGCAGTGGGGACACAAGCTACGAGCAGTACTTC. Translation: CASSGDTSYEQYF.

The DNA of the CDR3 is TGTGCCAGCAGTCCGCCGGGACTACAGGCTAACTATGGCTACACCTTC. This gives the protein CASSPPGLQANYGYTF. The J gene is TRBJ1-2, the V gene TRBV28; perhaps TRBD1 as D (5 bases). Germline V gene lookup returns CDR1 MDHEN and CDR2 SYDVKM. V was shortened by 5 bases and J by 0 bases, with 16 bases between the two germline ends. This CDR3 is built from 16 residues.